Listed here is a single TCR beta chain. Its antigen remains unknown. This entry belongs to a study of human T cells and chemical hapten exposure. About the research overall: After 6 days, upper back 0.01% DPC patch tests were scored.

General study results and limits: Sensitization with DPC brought no change to TCRs above 1 in 1000 in frequency. All donors were alopecia patients, so their immunity may differ from that of healthy people.

The time point: patch test 3, about 24 weeks after DPC sensitization. The treatment: therapeutic diphenylcyclopropenone sensitization with weekly scalp DPC. The CDR3 covers 18 residues. Germline CDR1 KGHSH, CDR2 LQKENI. V lost 5 bases to trimming and J lost 2 bases, with 22 bases between them. TCRdb fed the RACE reads into MiXCR, producing one record per CDR3 protein. The sample has some 71,000 distinct CDR3 sequences, around 10% seen once. The J gene is TRBJ1-3, the V gene TRBV18; D is unresolved. The sequences come from whole blood, collected in connection with sensitization to the hapten diphenylcyclopropenone (DPC). This clonotype was sampled from a woman between 45 and 65 years old with alopecia areata. Some clones in this sample may be carry-over from other donors' samples. CDR3 loop: CASSSTIRTGSAGNTIYF. The DNA for the CDR3 is TGTGCCAGCTCATCGACTATCCGGACGGGTTCTGCTGGAAACACCATATATTTT.